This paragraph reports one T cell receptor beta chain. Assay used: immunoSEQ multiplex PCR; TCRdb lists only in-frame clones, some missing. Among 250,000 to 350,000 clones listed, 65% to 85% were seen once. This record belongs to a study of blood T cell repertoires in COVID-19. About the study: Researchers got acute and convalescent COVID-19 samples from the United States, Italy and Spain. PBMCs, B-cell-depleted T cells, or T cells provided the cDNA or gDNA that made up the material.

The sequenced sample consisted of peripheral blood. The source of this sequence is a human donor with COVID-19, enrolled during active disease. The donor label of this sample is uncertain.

The CDR3 region is CSARQILEAFF. The DNA for the CDR3 is TGCAGTGCAAGACAGATTCTTGAAGCTTTCTTT. V is TRBV20-1 and J is TRBJ1-1; maybe TRBD1 (5 bases). Trimming shortened V by 6 bases and J by 7 bases, and 12 bases separated the two germline ends. There are 11 residues in the CDR3. CDR1 DFQATT and CDR2 SNEGSKA come from the germline V gene (reference sequence).